Presented here are 29 T cell receptor beta chains from one specimen sequenced in a study of shared clonotypes between healthy human individuals. The repertoire was sequenced with immunoSEQ multiplex PCR; TCRdb's copy has only in-frame clones and lacks some. The sample has around 2,000,000 clones, 90% to 95% seen once. CD45RO-negative, CCR7-positively selected cells formed the naive CD8 fraction, excluding terminally differentiated effector memory CD45RA+ cells. Sequencing was performed on naive CD8+ T cells from PBMCs. Receptor source: a man aged 18 to 29 in good health. Some clones in this sample may be carry-over from other donors' samples.

The chain is built from TRBV4-1 and TRBJ1-1, with 8 bases matching TRBD1. Germline CDR1 reads MGHRA; CDR2 reads YSYEKL. V was pared by 1 base and J by 5 bases, with 6 bases of the junction left unmatched. This CDR3 comprises 15 residues. As DNA, the CDR3 is TGCGCCAGCAGCCAAGGCCGTACAGGGGGTACTGAAGCTTTCTTT. Translating gives CASSQGRTGGTEAFF.

The chain combines TRBV7-8 with TRBJ1-2; D is ambiguous. V lost 3 bases to trimming and J lost 8 bases, with 10 bases between them. Germline V gene data show CDR1 as SGHVS and CDR2 as FQNEAQ. The CDR3 covers 12 residues. CDR3 sequence (DNA): TGTGCCAGCAGCTTGGAGAGATTAGGCTACACCTTC. Protein sequence: CASSLERLGYTF.

This sequence joins TRBV28 and TRBJ2-7; no firm D call. This CDR3 has 12 residues. The germline V and J ends were trimmed by 5 bases and 2 bases, with 7 bases remaining between them. Germline V CDR1 and CDR2: MDHEN, SYDVKM. This CDR3 is CASSPVTYEQYF. In DNA, the CDR3 is TGTGCCAGCAGTCCCGTTACCTACGAGCAGTACTTC. The complete variable domain, with remaining parts taken from reference TRBV28 and TRBJ2-7, reads DVKVTQSSRYLVKRTGEKVFLECVQDMDHENMFWYRQDPGLGLRLIYFSYDVKMKEKGDIPEGYSVSREKKERFSLILESASTNQTSMYLCASSPVTYEQYFGPGTRLTVT.

The chain uses TRBV19 and TRBJ1-1; a possible D gene is TRBD1 (5 bases). Deletions cut 7 bases from V and 3 bases from J, with 9 bases between. This CDR3 is 12 amino acids long. The germline V gene has CDR1 LNHDA and CDR2 SQIVND (reference sequence). CDR3: CASTPGHTEAFF. The CDR3 nucleotides read TGTGCCAGTACCCCGGGGCACACTGAAGCTTTCTTT.

This clone is a singleton in its sample. This chain's CDR3 is CASSQDRGLTYEQYF. In nucleotides, the CDR3 is TGCGCCAGCAGCCAAGACAGGGGACTTACCTACGAGCAGTACTTC. The V call is TRBV4-1, the J call TRBJ2-7, with D perhaps matching TRBD1 or TRBD2 (6 bases each). The CDR3 covers 15 residues. Trimming cost V 0 bases and J 2 bases, with 11 bases left between them. Per germline, CDR1 MGHRA and CDR2 YSYEKL.

The gene calls are TRBV30 and TRBJ1-1; D not resolved. The length of the CDR3 is 10 residues. V lost 5 bases, J lost 1 base, and 2 bases lay in between. In germline, CDR1 is GTSNPN, CDR2 SVGIG (reference sequence). CDR3 amino acids: CAWGNTEAFF. The CDR3 nucleotides are TGTGCCTGGGGGAACACTGAAGCTTTCTTT.

The chain joins TRBV30 to TRBJ2-3; 11 nucleotides agree with TRBD2. V lost 0 bases, J lost 3 bases, and 8 bases stayed unmatched. CDR1 GTSNPN and CDR2 SVGIG come from the germline V gene (reference sequence). The CDR3 consists of 17 residues. The CDR3 bases are TGTGCCTGGAGTGTACGGGTAGCGGGAGGGGAAACAGATACGCAGTATTTT. Translated, it gives CAWSVRVAGGETDTQYF.

Only one count was recorded for this clone. The genes are TRBV5-1 and TRBJ2-1; the match to TRBD1 covers 9 bases. This CDR3 has 17 amino acids. Germline V gene lookup returns CDR1 SGHRS and CDR2 YFSETQ. Trimming cost V 1 base and J 7 bases; bases outside gene matches: 12. The CDR3 is CASSLPGRTGAGNEQFF. The CDR3 nucleotides are TGCGCCAGCAGCTTGCCCGGGAGGACAGGGGCCGGTAATGAGCAGTTCTTC.

The J gene is TRBJ2-1, the V gene TRBV13, with D perhaps being TRBD1 or TRBD2 (5 bases each). The germline V gene encodes CDR1 PRHDT and CDR2 FYEKMQ (reference sequence). V lost 5 bases to trimming and J lost 7 bases, with 9 bases between them. This CDR3 has 12 residues. CDR3 region: CASSQEGNEQFF. Here the CDR3 DNA reads TGTGCCAGCAGCCAAGAGGGGAATGAGCAGTTCTTC.

J is TRBJ2-1 and V is TRBV5-1, with 9 bases lining up with TRBD2. CDR3 length equals 15 residues. J was trimmed by 9 bases and V by 1 base; bases with no gene match: 8. CDR1 is SGHRS and CDR2 is YFSETQ in the germline V gene. Here the CDR3 DNA reads TGCGCCAGCAGCTTGAGGCCGGGACTAGCTCTTGAGCAGTTCTTC. Amino acid sequence: CASSLRPGLALEQFF.

V usage is TRBV7-9 and J usage is TRBJ2-2; D unresolved. CDR3 size: 12 residues. V lost 11 bases and J 8 bases, leaving 15 bases between the germline ends. Germline values: CDR1 SEHNR, CDR2 FQNEAQ (reference sequence). The CDR3 DNA reads TGTGCCGGAGCAGATCTGTATGGGGAGCTGTTTTTT. It yields the protein CAGADLYGELFF.

The chain uses TRBV28 and TRBJ2-3; tentatively, D is TRBD1 (5 bases). The V end lost 6 bases, the J end lost 1 base, and 14 bases lay between the germline ends. The CDR3 contains 15 residues. Germline loops: CDR1 MDHEN, CDR2 SYDVKM. The chain's CDR3 is CASRGPSLGTDTQYF. The CDR3 nucleotides are TGTGCCAGCAGGGGGCCGTCGCTGGGCACAGATACGCAGTATTTT.

V is TRBV4-1 and J is TRBJ1-1; 7 bases agree with TRBD1. This CDR3 contains 14 residues. The junction had 6 bases not matched to a gene; V was cut back by 4 bases and J by 4 bases. Per germline, CDR1 MGHRA and CDR2 YSYEKL. CDR3 amino acids: CASSPQGGFTEAFF. The CDR3, as DNA: TGCGCCAGCAGCCCCCAGGGGGGATTCACTGAAGCTTTCTTT.

The chain recombines TRBV28 with TRBJ1-5, with D possibly being TRBD1 (5 bases). From germline, CDR1 is MDHEN and CDR2 SYDVKM. Trimming cost V 5 bases and J 7 bases, with 18 bases left between them. The CDR3 has 15 residues. The CDR3 DNA is TGTGCCAGCAGTCTCCCGCGGGGGGTCGGGCAGCCCCAGCATTTT. Protein sequence: CASSLPRGVGQPQHF.

CDR3 protein: CASSIPTGVNTGELFF. The CDR3 DNA sequence: TGTGCCAGCAGCATACCGACAGGGGTGAACACCGGGGAGCTGTTTTTT. The chain couples TRBV11-1 to TRBJ2-2; 8 bases map to TRBD1. The germline V gene encodes CDR1 SGHAT and CDR2 FQDESV (reference sequence). With 5 bases clipped from V and 1 base from J, the junction kept 6 bases outside the gene matches. The length of the CDR3 is 16 residues.

This rearrangement joins TRBV28 to TRBJ2-1; 8 positions match TRBD2. CDR3 length: 15 residues. Per germline, CDR1 MDHEN and CDR2 SYDVKM. V lost 8 bases, J lost 12 bases, and 18 bases stayed unmatched. The CDR3 spells CASRLVKREGRGQFF. Written as DNA, the CDR3 is TGTGCCAGCCGGCTGGTCAAACGGGAGGGCCGAGGGCAGTTCTTC.

A word on this clone: The sample contains more than one DNA sequence encoding this CDR3. The chain links TRBV7-9 to TRBJ2-7; D call uncertain. The CDR3 is 11 residues long. CDR1 is SEHNR, CDR2 FQNEAQ, per germline (reference sequence). The V gene lost 4 bases and the J gene lost 3 bases, with 4 bases spanning the gap. CDR3 nucleotides: TGTGCCAGCAGCTATAACTACGAGCAGTACTTC. Amino acids: CASSYNYEQYF. Together with reference TRBV7-9 and TRBJ2-7, the CDR3 gives the full variable domain: DTGVSQNPRHKITKRGQNVTFRCDPISEHNRLYWYRQTLGQGPEFLTYFQNEAQLEKSRLLSDRFSAERPKGSFSTLEIQRTEQGDSAMYLCASSYNYEQYFGPGTRLTVT.

The V gene is TRBV5-6, the J gene TRBJ2-3; unclear D gene. Germline-derived CDR1 and CDR2 are SGHDT and YYEEEE. V gave up 4 bases and J gave up 10 bases, with 16 bases separating them. This CDR3 comprises 13 residues. CDR3 nucleotide sequence: TGTGCCAGCAGCGTCTCAGGTGGCGCGGCGCAGTATTTT. Translating gives CASSVSGGAAQYF.

The chain has TRBV7-6 and TRBJ2-5; 7 bases are a match to TRBD2. The V gene end was trimmed by 5 bases and the J gene end by 5 bases; junction bases not matched to a gene: 14. Germline V CDR1 and CDR2: SGHVS, FNYEAQ. This CDR3 is 16 amino acids long. As DNA, the CDR3 is TGTGCCAGCAGCCCCCGTGGCGGGAGCGTATGGGAGACCCAGTACTTC. The encoded protein is CASSPRGGSVWETQYF. Variable domain in full (rest from reference TRBV7-6 and TRBJ2-5): GAGVSQSPRYKVTKRGQDVALRCDPISGHVSLYWYRQALGQGPEFLTYFNYEAQQDKSGLPNDRFSAERPEGSISTLTIQRTEQRDSAMYRCASSPRGGSVWETQYFGPGTRLLVL.

J is TRBJ2-7 and V is TRBV28; 8 bases map to TRBD1. Germline trimming cut 5 bases from V and 3 bases from J; bases unmatched to any gene: 12. This CDR3 comprises 16 residues. Germline-derived CDR1 and CDR2 are MDHEN and SYDVKM. The CDR3 DNA is TGTGCCAGCAGTCCGCCCTCAGGGGGCCTATTCTACGAGCAGTACTTC. Its protein product is CASSPPSGGLFYEQYF. Full variable domain (remainder filled in from reference TRBV28 and TRBJ2-7): DVKVTQSSRYLVKRTGEKVFLECVQDMDHENMFWYRQDPGLGLRLIYFSYDVKMKEKGDIPEGYSVSREKKERFSLILESASTNQTSMYLCASSPPSGGLFYEQYFGPGTRLTVT.

The J gene is TRBJ2-1, the V gene TRBV7-8; D is perhaps TRBD1 (6 bases). With 2 bases removed from V and 4 bases from J, the gap between germline ends came to 9 bases. Per germline, CDR1 SGHVS and CDR2 FQNEAQ. The length of the CDR3 is 14 residues. As DNA, the CDR3 is TGTGCCAGCAGCTTACTCACAGGGTACAATGAGCAGTTCTTC. The encoded protein is CASSLLTGYNEQFF.

This chain uses TRBV28 with TRBJ2-1, with 8 bases aligning to TRBD2. V lost 6 bases and J lost 8; bases outside the gene matches: 9. CDR3 length: 14 amino acids. Germline lookup yields CDR1 MDHEN and CDR2 SYDVKM. DNA for the CDR3: TGTGCCAGCAGATTGACTAGCGTGAGGGATGAGCAGTTCTTC. Protein: CASRLTSVRDEQFF.

This CDR3 reads CASRIWTDADTQYF. The CDR3 DNA reads as TGTGCCAGCAGGATCTGGACAGACGCGGATACGCAGTATTTT. The chain carries TRBV6-5 and TRBJ2-3, with D maybe TRBD1 (6 bases). Germline V gives CDR1 MNHEY, CDR2 SVGAGI. The CDR3 is 14 residues long. Trimming left V 6 bases short and J 6 bases short, with 16 bases between.

Only one count was recorded for this clone. V and J are TRBV28 and TRBJ1-4; 10 bases are shared with TRBD1. The CDR3 spans 17 residues. Germline V gene data show CDR1 as MDHEN and CDR2 as SYDVKM. J lost 6 bases, V lost 5 bases, and 12 bases had no gene match. CDR3 sequence (DNA): TGTGCCAGCAGTAGCAACATTAGACAGGGGGCGTATGAAAAACTGTTTTTT. Its protein product is CASSSNIRQGAYEKLFF.

V gene TRBV19 combines with J gene TRBJ2-5; weak D call: TRBD2 (6 bases). Germline V gives CDR1 LNHDA, CDR2 SQIVND (reference sequence). V lost 3 bases, J lost 2 bases, and 10 bases lay in between. The CDR3 runs to 14 residues. The CDR3 coding sequence is TGTGCCAGTAGTATTGGGACTTCACAAGAGACCCAGTACTTC. This codes for CASSIGTSQETQYF.

This chain uses TRBV9 with TRBJ2-1; D is possibly TRBD1 (6 bases). Germline values: CDR1 SGDLS, CDR2 YYNGEE. The CDR3 length is 15 residues. The V gene lost 4 bases and the J gene lost 6 bases, with 17 bases spanning the gap. The CDR3 sequence: CASSRGGVGSNEQFF. The CDR3 coding sequence is TGTGCCAGCAGCAGAGGGGGAGTGGGGTCCAATGAGCAGTTCTTC.

The chain carries TRBV10-3 and TRBJ1-1; tentative D call: TRBD1 (6 bases). The germline V and J ends were trimmed by 7 bases and 3 bases, with 15 bases remaining between them. This CDR3 has 14 amino acids. The germline V gene encodes CDR1 ENHRY and CDR2 SYGVKD. Written as DNA, the CDR3 is TGTGCCATCAAGTCCCCGGACAGCTACACTGAAGCTTTCTTT. Protein: CAIKSPDSYTEAFF.

Only one count was recorded for this clone. Other DNA sequences in the sample encode the same CDR3. This chain uses TRBV27 with TRBJ1-5; D ambiguous. CDR3 length: 13 amino acids. Germline V gene lookup returns CDR1 MNHEY and CDR2 SMNVEV (reference sequence). Trimming left V 3 bases short and J 4 bases short, with 7 bases between. This CDR3 is CASSFSGNQPQHF. The CDR3 DNA is TGTGCCAGCAGTTTCTCCGGGAATCAGCCCCAGCATTTT.

The chain carries TRBV7-9 and TRBJ1-1; a weak D match, TRBD1 (5 bases). Trimming took 4 bases from V and 6 from J, leaving 21 bases between them. CDR3 length: 16 amino acids. Germline CDR1 SEHNR, CDR2 FQNEAQ (reference sequence). This CDR3 is CASSSRKGRVFSEAFF. The CDR3 coding sequence is TGTGCCAGCAGCTCCCGGAAGGGGCGAGTCTTTTCTGAAGCTTTCTTT.